This T cell receptor (beta chain) was documented in a study of patients and donors after allogeneic stem cell transplantation. V was pared by 6 bases and J by 2 bases, with 7 bases of the junction left unmatched. The CDR3 extends over 13 amino acids. In germline, CDR1 is DFQATT, CDR2 SNEGSKA (reference sequence). TCRdb reanalysed the RT-PCR reads using MiXCR and keeps one entry per CDR3 protein. The sample carries 920,000 or so distinct CDR3 sequences, 18% recorded once. Sequencing input: blood, either unsorted or a sorted T cell fraction (not recorded which). This chain connects TRBV20-1 to TRBJ2-7; 7 bases are a match to TRBD2. This clonotype was obtained from a human donor who was either an allogeneic HSCT recipient or a stem cell or donor lymphocyte infusion donor (not recorded which). It is not recorded whose cells these are; they may come from a transplant donor. CDR3 nucleotides: TGCAGTGCGTTTAGCGGGTCCCCCTACGAGCAGTACTTC. Amino acid sequence: CSAFSGSPYEQYF.